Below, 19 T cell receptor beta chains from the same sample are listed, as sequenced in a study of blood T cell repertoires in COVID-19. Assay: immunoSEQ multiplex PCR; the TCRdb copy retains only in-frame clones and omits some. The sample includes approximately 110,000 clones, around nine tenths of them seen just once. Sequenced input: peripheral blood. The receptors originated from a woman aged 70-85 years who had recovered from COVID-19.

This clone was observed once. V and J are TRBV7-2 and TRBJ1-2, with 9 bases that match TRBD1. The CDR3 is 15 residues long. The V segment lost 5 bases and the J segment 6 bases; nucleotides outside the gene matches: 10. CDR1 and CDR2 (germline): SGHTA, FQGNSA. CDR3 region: CASSVGTGSPNGYTF. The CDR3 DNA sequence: TGTGCCAGCAGCGTCGGGACAGGGAGCCCGAATGGCTACACCTTC.

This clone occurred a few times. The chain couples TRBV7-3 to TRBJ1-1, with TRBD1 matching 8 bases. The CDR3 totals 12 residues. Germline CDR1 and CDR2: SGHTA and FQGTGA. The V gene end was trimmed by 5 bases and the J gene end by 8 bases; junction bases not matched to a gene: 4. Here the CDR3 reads CASSPRQGEAFF. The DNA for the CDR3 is TGTGCCAGCAGCCCTAGACAGGGGGAAGCTTTCTTT. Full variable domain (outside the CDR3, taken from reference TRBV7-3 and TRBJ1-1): GAGVSQTPSNKVTEKGKYVELRCDPISGHTALYWYRQSLGQGPEFLIYFQGTGAADDSGLPNDRFFAVRPEGSVSTLKIQRTERGDSAVYLCASSPRQGEAFFGQGTRLTVV.

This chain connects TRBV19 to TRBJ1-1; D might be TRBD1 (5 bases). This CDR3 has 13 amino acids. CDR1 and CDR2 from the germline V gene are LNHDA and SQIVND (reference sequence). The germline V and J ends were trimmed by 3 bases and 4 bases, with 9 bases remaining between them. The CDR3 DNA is TGTGCCAGTAGTATCGGTCAGGGCACTGAAGCTTTCTTT. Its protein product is CASSIGQGTEAFF.

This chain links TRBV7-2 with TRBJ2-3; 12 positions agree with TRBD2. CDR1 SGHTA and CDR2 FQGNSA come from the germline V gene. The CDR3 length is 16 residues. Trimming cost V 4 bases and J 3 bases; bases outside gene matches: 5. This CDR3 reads CASSSGLAGRTDTQYF. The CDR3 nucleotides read TGTGCCAGCAGCTCGGGACTAGCGGGCCGTACAGATACGCAGTATTTT.

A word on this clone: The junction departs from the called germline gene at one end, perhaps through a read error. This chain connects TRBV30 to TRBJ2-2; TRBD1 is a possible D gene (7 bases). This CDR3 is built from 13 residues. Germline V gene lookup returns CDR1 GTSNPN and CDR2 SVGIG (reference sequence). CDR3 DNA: TGTGCCTGGAGTGAGGGGGGCAGGGGGTCCGGACTTTTT. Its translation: CAWSEGGRGSGLF.

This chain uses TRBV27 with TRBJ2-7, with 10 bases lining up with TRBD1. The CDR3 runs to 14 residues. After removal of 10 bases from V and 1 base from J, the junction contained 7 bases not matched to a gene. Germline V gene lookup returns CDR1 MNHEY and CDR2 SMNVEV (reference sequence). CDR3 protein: CATRDRGLSYEQYF. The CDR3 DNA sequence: TGTGCCACCCGGGACAGGGGCCTTTCCTACGAGCAGTACTTC.

The chain's CDR3 is CASSVGDREIVEQYF. For the CDR3, the DNA is TGTGCCAGCAGCGTAGGGGACAGGGAGATTGTCGAGCAGTACTTC. This sequence joins TRBV9 and TRBJ2-7; TRBD1 matches at 9 bases. Looked up from germline, CDR1 is SGDLS and CDR2 is YYNGEE. Trimming took 0 bases from V and 6 from J; bases not matched to a gene: 7. The CDR3 is made up of 15 amino acids.

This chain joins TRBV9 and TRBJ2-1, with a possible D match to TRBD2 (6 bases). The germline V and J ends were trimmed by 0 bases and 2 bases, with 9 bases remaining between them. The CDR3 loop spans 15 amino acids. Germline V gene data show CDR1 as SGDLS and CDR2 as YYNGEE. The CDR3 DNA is TGTGCCAGCAGCGTAGAGGGCGGGACCTACAATGAGCAGTTCTTC. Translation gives CASSVEGGTYNEQFF.

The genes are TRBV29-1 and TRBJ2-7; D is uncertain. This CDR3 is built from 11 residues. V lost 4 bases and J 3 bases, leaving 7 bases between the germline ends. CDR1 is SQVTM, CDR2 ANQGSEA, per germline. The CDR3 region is CSVVAGYEQYF. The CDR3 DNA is TGCAGCGTTGTGGCAGGCTACGAGCAGTACTTC.

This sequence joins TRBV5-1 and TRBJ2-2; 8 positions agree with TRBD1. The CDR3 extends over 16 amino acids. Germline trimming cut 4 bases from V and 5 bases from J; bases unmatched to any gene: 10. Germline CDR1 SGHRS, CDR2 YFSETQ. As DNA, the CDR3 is TGCGCCAGCAGCCCCGGACAGGGTTTACCAACCGGGGAGCTGTTTTTT. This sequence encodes CASSPGQGLPTGELFF.

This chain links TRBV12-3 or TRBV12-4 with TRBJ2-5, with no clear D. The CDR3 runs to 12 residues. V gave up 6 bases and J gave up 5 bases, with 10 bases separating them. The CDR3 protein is CASSSSVETQYF. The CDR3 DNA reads TGTGCCAGCAGCTCTTCGGTGGAGACCCAGTACTTC.

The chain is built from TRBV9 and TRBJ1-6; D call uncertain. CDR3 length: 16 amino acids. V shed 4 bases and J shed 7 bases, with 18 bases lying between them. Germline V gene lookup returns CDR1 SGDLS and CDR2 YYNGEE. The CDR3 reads CASSTTVDSTNSPLHF. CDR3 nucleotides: TGTGCCAGCAGCACAACAGTGGACTCGACCAATTCACCCCTCCACTTT. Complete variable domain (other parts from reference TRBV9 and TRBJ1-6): DSGVTQTPKHLITATGQRVTLRCSPRSGDLSVYWYQQSLDQGLQFLIQYYNGEERAKGNILERFSAQQFPDLHSELNLSSLELGDSALYFCASSTTVDSTNSPLHFGNGTRLTVT.

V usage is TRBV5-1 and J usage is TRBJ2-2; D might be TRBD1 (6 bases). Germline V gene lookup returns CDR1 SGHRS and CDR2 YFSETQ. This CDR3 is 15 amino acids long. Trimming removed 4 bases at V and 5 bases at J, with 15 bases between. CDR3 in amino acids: CASSNGDTITGELFF. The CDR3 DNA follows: TGCGCCAGCAGCAACGGGGACACGATAACCGGGGAGCTGTTTTTT. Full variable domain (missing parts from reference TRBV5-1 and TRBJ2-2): KAGVTQTPRYLIKTRGQQVTLSCSPISGHRSVSWYQQTPGQGLQFLFEYFSETQRNKGNFPGRFSGRQFSNSRSEMNVSTLELGDSALYLCASSNGDTITGELFFGEGSRLTVL.

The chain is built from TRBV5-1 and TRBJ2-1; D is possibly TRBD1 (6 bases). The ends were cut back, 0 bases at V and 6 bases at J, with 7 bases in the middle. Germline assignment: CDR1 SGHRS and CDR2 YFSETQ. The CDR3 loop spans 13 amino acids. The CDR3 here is CASSLGGLNEQFF. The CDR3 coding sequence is TGCGCCAGCAGCTTGGGGGGGCTCAATGAGCAGTTCTTC.

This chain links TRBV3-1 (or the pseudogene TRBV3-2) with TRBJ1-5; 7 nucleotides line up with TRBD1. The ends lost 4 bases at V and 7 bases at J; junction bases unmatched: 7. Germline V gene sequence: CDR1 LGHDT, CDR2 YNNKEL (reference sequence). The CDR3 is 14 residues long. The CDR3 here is CASSLQGSRQPQHF. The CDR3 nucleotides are TGTGCCAGCAGCCTACAGGGGTCGAGGCAGCCCCAGCATTTT.

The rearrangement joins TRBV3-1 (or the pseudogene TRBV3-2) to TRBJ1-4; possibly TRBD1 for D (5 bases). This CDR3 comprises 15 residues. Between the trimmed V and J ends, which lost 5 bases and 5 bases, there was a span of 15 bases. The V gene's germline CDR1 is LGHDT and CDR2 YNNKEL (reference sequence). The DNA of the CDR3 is TGTGCCAGCAGCGCTCCCGGGACTTTGAATGAAAAACTGTTTTTT. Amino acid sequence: CASSAPGTLNEKLFF.

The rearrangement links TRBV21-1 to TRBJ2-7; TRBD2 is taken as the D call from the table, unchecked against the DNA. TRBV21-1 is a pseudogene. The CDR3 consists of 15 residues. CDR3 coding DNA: TGTGCCAGCAGCAAAGGGGCGGGGGCTCCCTACGAGCAGTACTTC. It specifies CASSKGAGAPYEQYF.

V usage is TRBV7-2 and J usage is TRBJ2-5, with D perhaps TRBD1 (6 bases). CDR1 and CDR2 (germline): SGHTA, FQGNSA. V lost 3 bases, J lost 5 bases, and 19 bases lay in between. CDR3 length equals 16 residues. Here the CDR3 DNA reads TGTGCCAGCAGCTTCTTCCGCGGACCAAGGGGGGAGACCCAGTACTTC. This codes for CASSFFRGPRGETQYF.

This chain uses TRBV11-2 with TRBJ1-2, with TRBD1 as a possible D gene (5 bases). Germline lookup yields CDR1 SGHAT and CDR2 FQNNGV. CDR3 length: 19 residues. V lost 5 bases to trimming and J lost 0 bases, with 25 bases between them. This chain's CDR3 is CASSPRGSPGVGPNYGYTF. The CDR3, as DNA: TGTGCCAGCAGCCCTAGAGGTTCCCCAGGTGTGGGGCCTAACTATGGCTACACCTTC.